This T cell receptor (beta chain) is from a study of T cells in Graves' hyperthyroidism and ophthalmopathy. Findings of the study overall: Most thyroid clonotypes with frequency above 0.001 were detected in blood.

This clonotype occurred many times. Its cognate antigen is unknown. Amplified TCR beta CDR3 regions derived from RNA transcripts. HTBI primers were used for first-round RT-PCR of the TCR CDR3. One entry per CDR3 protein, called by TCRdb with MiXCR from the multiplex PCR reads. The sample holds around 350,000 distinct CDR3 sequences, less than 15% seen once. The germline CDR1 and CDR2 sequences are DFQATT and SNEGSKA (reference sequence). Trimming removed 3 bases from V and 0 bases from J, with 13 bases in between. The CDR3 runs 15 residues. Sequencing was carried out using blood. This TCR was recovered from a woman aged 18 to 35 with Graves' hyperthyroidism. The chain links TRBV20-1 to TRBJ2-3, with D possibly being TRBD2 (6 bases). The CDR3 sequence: CSASWRDASTDTQYF. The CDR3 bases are TGCAGTGCTAGCTGGCGGGACGCTAGCACAGATACGCAGTATTTT.